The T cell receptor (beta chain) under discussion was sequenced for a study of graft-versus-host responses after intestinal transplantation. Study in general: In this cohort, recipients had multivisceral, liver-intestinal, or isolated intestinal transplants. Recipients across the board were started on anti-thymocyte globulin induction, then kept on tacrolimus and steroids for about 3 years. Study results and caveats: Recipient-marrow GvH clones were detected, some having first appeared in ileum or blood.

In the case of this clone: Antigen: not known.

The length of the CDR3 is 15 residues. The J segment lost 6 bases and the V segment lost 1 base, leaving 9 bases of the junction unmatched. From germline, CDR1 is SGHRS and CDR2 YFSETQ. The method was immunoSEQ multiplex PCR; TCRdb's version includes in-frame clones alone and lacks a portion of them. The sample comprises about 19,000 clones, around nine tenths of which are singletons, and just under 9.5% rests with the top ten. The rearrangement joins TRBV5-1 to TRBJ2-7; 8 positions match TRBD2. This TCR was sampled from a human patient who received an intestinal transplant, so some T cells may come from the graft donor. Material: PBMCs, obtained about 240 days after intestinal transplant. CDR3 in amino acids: CASSLTGDGGAEQYF. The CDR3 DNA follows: TGCGCCAGCAGCTTGACGGGGGACGGGGGGGCCGAGCAGTACTTC.